Listed here are 21 T cell receptor beta chains from one sample, sequenced in a study of T cells in Graves' hyperthyroidism and ophthalmopathy. RNA transcripts gave rise to amplified TCR beta CDR3 regions. A set of HTBI primers served as the primers for a first-round RT-PCR of the TCR CDR3. TCRdb re-derived calls from the multiplex PCR reads in MiXCR, one entry per CDR3 protein. The repertoire consists of about 350,000 distinct CDR3 sequences, with roughly an eighth occurring once and the leading ten covering about a third. Sequencing was carried out using blood. These receptors were obtained from a woman aged 35 to 49 with Graves' ophthalmopathy.

V usage is TRBV15 and J usage is TRBJ2-1, with 8 bases aligning to TRBD1. CDR1 is LNHNV and CDR2 is YYDKDF in the germline V gene (reference sequence). This CDR3 comprises 15 residues. V shed 4 bases and J 4 bases; nucleotides not matched to a gene: 6. Here the CDR3 reads CATSTGQEFYNEQFF. The CDR3 DNA reads TGTGCCACCAGCACGGGACAGGAGTTTTACAATGAGCAGTTCTTC.

V gene TRBV7-6 combines with J gene TRBJ2-1, with D unresolved. Germline lookup yields CDR1 SGHVS and CDR2 FNYEAQ. The CDR3 consists of 14 residues. Trimming pared 5 bases from V and 9 bases from J, leaving 17 bases between. In DNA form, the CDR3 reads TGTGCCAGCAGCACCCCGACGCTCCGCGGTGAGCAGTTCTTC. It encodes CASSTPTLRGEQFF.

V is TRBV5-8 and J is TRBJ1-1; TRBD1 is a possible D gene (5 bases). Germline CDR1 SGHTS, CDR2 YDEGEE. V was shortened by 1 base and J by 4 bases, with 17 bases between the two germline ends. The CDR3 is 16 residues long. The chain's CDR3 is CASSLTGTISGTEAFF. CDR3 bases: TGTGCCAGCAGCTTGACCGGGACTATCAGCGGCACTGAAGCTTTCTTT.

This clonotype was observed at least ten times. The J gene is TRBJ2-3, the V gene TRBV20-1; 9 positions agree with TRBD2. The ends lost 3 bases at V and 2 bases at J; junction bases unmatched: 6. From germline, CDR1 is DFQATT and CDR2 SNEGSKA (reference sequence). This CDR3 is 15 amino acids long. The CDR3 is CSASSPSGTTDTQYF. CDR3 nucleotides: TGCAGTGCTAGTTCCCCTAGCGGGACCACAGATACGCAGTATTTT.

Only a few counts were recorded for this clonotype. The chain links TRBV5-5 to TRBJ1-2; D possibly corresponds to TRBD1 (6 bases). Trimming left V 4 bases short and J 5 bases short, with 18 bases between. The CDR3 is 15 residues long. CDR1 and CDR2 from the germline V gene are SGHKS and YYEKEE (reference sequence). This CDR3 is CASSSQWSGVYGYTF. In nucleotides, the CDR3 is TGTGCCAGCAGCAGTCAATGGTCAGGGGTATATGGCTACACCTTC.

The V and J genes are TRBV5-6 and TRBJ1-6, with D possibly matching TRBD1 (5 bases). Germline V gene sequence: CDR1 SGHDT, CDR2 YYEEEE. This CDR3 has 16 residues. V dropped 0 bases and J dropped 4 bases, with 11 bases sitting between them. CDR3 sequence reads: CASSLASGNYNSPLHF. As DNA, the CDR3 is TGTGCCAGCAGCTTGGCCTCAGGGAATTATAATTCACCCCTCCACTTT.

This clonotype was seen repeatedly, ten times or more. CDR3 sequence reads: CASSLEREYNEQFF. In DNA form, the CDR3 reads TGTGCCAGCAGCTTAGAGCGGGAGTACAATGAGCAGTTCTTC. The J gene is TRBJ2-1, the V gene TRBV7-9, with TRBD2 identical over 8 bases. The CDR3 consists of 14 residues. Germline CDR1 SEHNR, CDR2 FQNEAQ (reference sequence). With V trimmed by 1 base and J by 4 bases, 0 bases remained unmatched.

The V call is TRBV13, the J call TRBJ2-5; D unclear. Trimming removed 5 bases from V and 1 base from J, with 5 bases in between. Per the germline V gene, CDR1 is PRHDT and CDR2 is FYEKMQ (reference sequence). This CDR3 contains 12 residues. In DNA form, the CDR3 reads TGTGCCAGCAGCATTAGCCAAGAGACCCAGTACTTC. Translating gives CASSISQETQYF.

The sample holds one count of this clonotype. This sequence may be a read error, since a much larger clone differs from it by one base. The chain carries TRBV20-1 and TRBJ2-3, with D perhaps matching TRBD2 (6 bases). The germline V gene has CDR1 DFQATT and CDR2 SNEGSKA (reference sequence). Trimming left V 7 bases short and J 3 bases short, with 17 bases between. The CDR3 consists of 14 residues. As DNA, the CDR3 is TGCAGTGGGGAGATTGGGGACTCTACAGATACGCAGTATTTT. It yields the protein CSGEIGDSTDTQYF.

The gene calls are TRBV30 and TRBJ2-7; D not certain. V lost 2 bases and J lost 6, with 14 bases in between. The CDR3 is made up of 13 amino acids. Germline CDR1 and CDR2: GTSNPN and SVGIG (reference sequence). DNA for the CDR3: TGTGCCTGGAGTTTCGGGCAAGTGGGCGAGCAGTACTTC. It is translated as CAWSFGQVGEQYF.

The table lists this clonotype with many counts. The chain recombines TRBV11-1 with TRBJ2-5; possible D gene TRBD2, 5 bases. The CDR3 is made up of 14 amino acids. Germline V gene sequence: CDR1 SGHAT, CDR2 FQDESV (reference sequence). Trimming removed 6 bases from V and 2 bases from J, with 13 bases in between. CDR3 nucleotide sequence: TGTGCCAGCAGTGGTAGGGAGCGACAAGAGACCCAGTACTTC. Its protein product is CASSGRERQETQYF.

V is TRBV6-1 and J is TRBJ2-2; D tentatively fits TRBD1 or TRBD2 (6 bases each). V was trimmed by 6 bases and J by 0 bases, leaving 17 bases between them. The length of the CDR3 is 17 residues. CDR1 is MNHNS and CDR2 is SASEGT in the germline V gene. The chain's CDR3 is CASRNGFRGANTGELFF. The CDR3 nucleotides read TGTGCCAGCAGAAATGGGTTTAGGGGGGCGAACACCGGGGAGCTGTTTTTT.

This clonotype was detected many times. The rearrangement joins TRBV28 to TRBJ1-5; D remains ambiguous. The germline V gene has CDR1 MDHEN and CDR2 SYDVKM. There are 13 residues in the CDR3. Trimming pared 8 bases from V and 0 bases from J, leaving 8 bases between. The CDR3 protein is CASLQDSNQPQHF. The CDR3 region has the DNA TGTGCCAGCCTCCAAGATAGCAATCAGCCCCAGCATTTT.

This clonotype was observed at least ten times. The chain recombines TRBV19 with TRBJ2-7; the D gene is possibly TRBD2 (6 bases). The germline gives CDR1 LNHDA, CDR2 SQIVND (reference sequence). The V end was cut by 3 bases, the J end by 6 bases, with 21 bases between. This CDR3 comprises 16 residues. CDR3 loop: CASSMKTGGNSGEQYF. The DNA for the CDR3 is TGTGCCAGTAGTATGAAGACCGGGGGAAATAGTGGCGAGCAGTACTTC.

This clonotype was seen at least ten times. The CDR3 nucleotides are TGTGCCATCAGAAGCTCAGGAGAAAACACTGAAGCTTTCTTT. Translating gives CAIRSSGENTEAFF. The chain links TRBV10-3 to TRBJ1-1; no firm D call. Germline lookup yields CDR1 ENHRY and CDR2 SYGVKD. This CDR3 is built from 14 residues. V was clipped by 6 bases and J by 2 bases, with 13 bases between them.

This clonotype was detected ten times or more. The chain employs TRBV2 and TRBJ1-6; no clear D. The germline V gene has CDR1 SNHLY and CDR2 FYNNEI. There are 13 residues in the CDR3. The V and J ends lost 10 bases and 0 bases respectively, with 7 bases between them. The CDR3 DNA is TGTGCCACCTCGAGCTCCTATAATTCACCCCTCCACTTT. This translates into CATSSSYNSPLHF.

The CDR3 protein is CASSLMPTGGGETQYF. The CDR3 DNA follows: TGCGCCAGCAGCTTGATGCCGACAGGAGGTGGAGAGACCCAGTACTTC. The gene calls are TRBV5-1 and TRBJ2-5; perhaps TRBD1 as D (6 bases). The CDR3 is 16 amino acids. V was trimmed by 1 base and J by 4 bases, leaving 17 bases between them. Germline CDR1 and CDR2: SGHRS and YFSETQ.

J is TRBJ1-5 and V is TRBV20-1, with a tentative D call TRBD1 (5 bases). Germline V gives CDR1 DFQATT, CDR2 SNEGSKA (reference sequence). Trimming removed 0 bases from V and 1 base from J, with 13 bases in between. The CDR3 covers 16 residues. Here the CDR3 reads CSARDWTRQSNQPQHF. In nucleotides, the CDR3 is TGCAGTGCTAGAGACTGGACAAGGCAAAGCAATCAGCCCCAGCATTTT.

This clonotype has just a few counts. V gene TRBV19 combines with J gene TRBJ2-3; weak D call: TRBD2 (6 bases). Germline V gene lookup returns CDR1 LNHDA and CDR2 SQIVND (reference sequence). With 6 bases removed from V and 1 base from J, the gap between germline ends came to 17 bases. The CDR3 is 16 residues long. CDR3 nucleotide sequence: TGTGCCAGTAGCCACCTACGGACTACTGGCACAGATACGCAGTATTTT. Encoded protein: CASSHLRTTGTDTQYF.

In this sample, this clonotype turned up many times. The J gene is TRBJ1-1, the V gene TRBV5-6; D is perhaps TRBD1 (6 bases). Germline V lookup: CDR1 SGHDT, CDR2 YYEEEE. Trimming pared 2 bases from V and 3 bases from J, leaving 14 bases between. The CDR3 is 15 residues long. Written as DNA, the CDR3 is TGTGCCAGCAGCTTACCACAGGGAAGACACACTGAAGCTTTCTTT. It yields the protein CASSLPQGRHTEAFF.

This clonotype was observed a handful of times. The gene calls are TRBV5-6 and TRBJ2-4; a weak D match, TRBD2 (6 bases). The CDR3 loop spans 15 amino acids. V lost 3 bases and J lost 6, with 16 bases in between. CDR1 is SGHDT, CDR2 YYEEEE, per germline. CDR3 sequence reads: CASSSPTTSGNIQYF. CDR3 sequence (DNA): TGTGCCAGCAGCTCCCCAACGACTAGTGGAAACATTCAGTACTTC.